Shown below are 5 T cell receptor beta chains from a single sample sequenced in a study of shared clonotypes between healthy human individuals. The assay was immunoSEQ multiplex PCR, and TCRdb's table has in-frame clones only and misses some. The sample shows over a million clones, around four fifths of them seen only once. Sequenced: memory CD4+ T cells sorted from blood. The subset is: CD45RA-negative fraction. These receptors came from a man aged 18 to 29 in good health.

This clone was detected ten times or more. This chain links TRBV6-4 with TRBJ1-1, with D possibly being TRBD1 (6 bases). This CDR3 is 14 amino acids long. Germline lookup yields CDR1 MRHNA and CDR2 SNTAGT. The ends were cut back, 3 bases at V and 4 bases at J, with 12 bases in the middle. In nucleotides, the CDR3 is TGTGCCAGCAGTGAGCAGGGGTTGAGCACTGAAGCTTTCTTT. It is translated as CASSEQGLSTEAFF.

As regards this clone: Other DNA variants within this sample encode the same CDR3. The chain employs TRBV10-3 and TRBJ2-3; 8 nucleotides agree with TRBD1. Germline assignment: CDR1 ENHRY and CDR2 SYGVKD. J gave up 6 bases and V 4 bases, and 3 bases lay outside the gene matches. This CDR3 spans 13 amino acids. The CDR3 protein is CAISGGQGDTQYF. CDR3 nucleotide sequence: TGTGCCATCAGTGGTGGACAGGGCGATACGCAGTATTTT.

The CDR3 DNA follows: TGTGCCAGCAGCCCGCGGGGGGACTCTGGCTACACCTTC. Translation gives CASSPRGDSGYTF. This rearrangement joins TRBV7-2 to TRBJ1-2; perhaps TRBD1 as D (5 bases). Germline V gene sequence: CDR1 SGHTA, CDR2 FQGNSA. This CDR3 region has 13 residues. The V and J ends lost 5 bases and 7 bases respectively, with 14 bases between them.

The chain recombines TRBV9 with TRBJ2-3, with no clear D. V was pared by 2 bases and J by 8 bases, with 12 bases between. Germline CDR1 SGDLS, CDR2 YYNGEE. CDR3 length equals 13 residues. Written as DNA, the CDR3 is TGTGCCAGCAGCGTTGGCATGACATCTACGCAGTATTTT. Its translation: CASSVGMTSTQYF.

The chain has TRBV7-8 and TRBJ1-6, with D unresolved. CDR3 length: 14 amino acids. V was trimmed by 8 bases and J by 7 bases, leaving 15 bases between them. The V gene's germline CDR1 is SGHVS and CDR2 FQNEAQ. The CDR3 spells CASGLSGVNSPLHF. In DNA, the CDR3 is TGTGCCAGCGGCCTTTCTGGGGTGAATTCACCCCTCCACTTT.